These 10 T cell receptor beta chains share one sample of origin, sequenced in a study of blood T cell repertoires in COVID-19. Data came from immunoSEQ multiplex PCR; TCRdb stores just in-frame clones and leaves some out. The repertoire holds tens of thousands of clones, around 73% seen once, with under 30% in the top ten. The sample taken for sequencing was peripheral blood. The receptor set was obtained from a woman between 70 and 85 years old with acute or convalescent COVID-19.

The gene calls are TRBV6-5 and TRBJ1-1; weak D call: TRBD1 (5 bases). Trimming shortened V by 6 bases and J by 8 bases, and 13 bases separated the two germline ends. The germline CDR1 and CDR2 sequences are MNHEY and SVGAGI. The CDR3 totals 12 residues. The CDR3 loop reads CASSSVGGEAFF. The CDR3 region has the DNA TGTGCCAGCAGCTCAGTGGGGGGAGAAGCTTTCTTT.

The V gene is TRBV19, the J gene TRBJ1-4; D is ambiguous. The CDR3 loop spans 14 amino acids. Germline assignment: CDR1 LNHDA and CDR2 SQIVND (reference sequence). V dropped 4 bases and J dropped 13 bases, with 19 bases sitting between them. Here the CDR3 reads CASSTRTALGGLFF. The CDR3 nucleotides read TGTGCCAGTAGTACAAGGACGGCCCTCGGAGGACTGTTTTTT.

The J gene is TRBJ2-1, the V gene TRBV5-1; TRBD1 agrees at 12 bases. Germline V gives CDR1 SGHRS, CDR2 YFSETQ. The length of the CDR3 is 16 residues. Germline trimming cut 0 bases from V and 7 bases from J; bases unmatched to any gene: 5. This CDR3 is CASSLEGDRGRNEQFF. Written as DNA, the CDR3 is TGCGCCAGCAGCTTGGAAGGGGACAGGGGGCGGAATGAGCAGTTCTTC.

The rearrangement uses TRBV19 and TRBJ2-4; 8 bases agree with TRBD1. Germline trimming cut 5 bases from V and 0 bases from J; bases unmatched to any gene: 12. Looked up from germline, CDR1 is LNHDA and CDR2 is SQIVND (reference sequence). This CDR3 contains 18 residues. The CDR3 DNA reads TGTGCCAGTAGTGCCCCGTCGGACAGGGCTATAGCCAAAAACATTCAGTACTTC. This gives the protein CASSAPSDRAIAKNIQYF. The full variable domain, with the rest looked up from reference TRBV19 and TRBJ2-4, is DGGITQSPKYLFRKEGQNVTLSCEQNLNHDAMYWYRQDPGQGLRLIYYSQIVNDFQKGDIAEGYSVSREKKESFPLTVTSAQKNPTAFYLCASSAPSDRAIAKNIQYFGAGTRLSVL.

The V and J genes are TRBV28 and TRBJ1-1; no clear D. The CDR3 runs 12 residues. V was shortened by 5 bases and J by 4 bases, with 8 bases between the two germline ends. Looked up from germline, CDR1 is MDHEN and CDR2 is SYDVKM. This CDR3 reads CASSLLRTEAFF. The CDR3 DNA is TGTGCCAGCAGTCTCCTCCGCACTGAAGCTTTCTTT.

The chain couples TRBV2 to TRBJ1-5; 9 bases map to TRBD1. The CDR3 is 14 amino acids. CDR1 is SNHLY and CDR2 is FYNNEI in the germline V gene. V shed 6 bases, J shed 2 bases, and the junction held 2 bases outside the gene matches. This chain's CDR3 is CASRNRGRNQPQHF. Written as DNA, the CDR3 is TGTGCCAGCAGGAACAGGGGGCGCAATCAGCCCCAGCATTTT.

The chain employs TRBV7-2 and TRBJ2-7; tentatively, D is TRBD1 (5 bases). Per the germline V gene, CDR1 is SGHTA and CDR2 is FQGNSA. This CDR3 has 15 residues. Trimming stripped 1 base from V and 7 bases from J, with 17 bases between. The CDR3 region is CASSLGVGVPLEQYF. The DNA for the CDR3 is TGTGCCAGCAGCTTAGGGGTAGGGGTACCCTTAGAGCAGTACTTC.

The V call is TRBV24-1, the J call TRBJ1-2; TRBD1 agrees at 7 bases. The germline CDR1 and CDR2 sequences are KGHDR and SFDVKD. The V segment lost 9 bases and the J segment 8 bases; nucleotides outside the gene matches: 17. CDR3 length: 15 amino acids. As DNA, the CDR3 is TGTGCCACCTCCGGACGGACAGGCGAAACGGACGGCTACACCTTC. Residues: CATSGRTGETDGYTF.

This clone was detected a few times. The V gene is TRBV28, the J gene TRBJ1-1; D not certain. The CDR3 is made up of 15 amino acids. Between the trimmed V and J ends, which lost 6 bases and 0 bases, there was a span of 14 bases. The germline V gene encodes CDR1 MDHEN and CDR2 SYDVKM. The CDR3: CASSPGSGMNTEAFF. CDR3 DNA sequence: TGTGCCAGCAGCCCAGGATCGGGAATGAACACTGAAGCTTTCTTT. The entire variable domain, with the rest obtained from reference TRBV28 and TRBJ1-1, is as follows: DVKVTQSSRYLVKRTGEKVFLECVQDMDHENMFWYRQDPGLGLRLIYFSYDVKMKEKGDIPEGYSVSREKKERFSLILESASTNQTSMYLCASSPGSGMNTEAFFGQGTRLTVV.

CDR3: CASSVFGQPQHF. In DNA, the CDR3 is TGTGCCAGCAGCGTTTTCGGTCAGCCCCAGCATTTT. V gene TRBV13 combines with J gene TRBJ1-5; D is undetermined. There are 12 residues in the CDR3. V was clipped by 5 bases and J by 6 bases, with 8 bases between them. The germline V gene encodes CDR1 PRHDT and CDR2 FYEKMQ (reference sequence). Based on the CDR3 plus reference TRBV13 and TRBJ1-5, the full variable domain is AAGVIQSPRHLIKEKRETATLKCYPIPRHDTVYWYQQGPGQDPQFLISFYEKMQSDKGSIPDRFSAQQFSDYHSELNMSSLELGDSALYFCASSVFGQPQHFGDGTRLSIL.